One TCR beta chain is described in this entry. CDR1 and CDR2 from the germline V gene are LNHDA and SQIVND (reference sequence). Trimming took 3 bases from V and 7 from J; bases not matched to a gene: 13. The CDR3 is 17 amino acids. The sample originates from a study of blood T cell repertoires in COVID-19. Repertoires were generated with immunoSEQ multiplex PCR, while TCRdb's copy carries only in-frame clones and drops some. The sample includes about 270,000 clones, more than 70% of them seen just once. The sequencing input was peripheral blood. The receptor's source is a woman at least 80 years old with COVID-19, enrolled during active disease. The genes are TRBV19 and TRBJ2-1; 9 bases are a match to TRBD2. The CDR3 region has the DNA TGTGCCAGTAGTATGGTAATCGCGGGGGGGCTAGGGAATGAGCAGTTCTTC. This sequence encodes CASSMVIAGGLGNEQFF.